This T cell receptor (beta chain) is from a study of blood T cell repertoires in COVID-19. Study information: Acute and convalescent COVID-19 specimens originated in the United States, Italy and Spain. T cells, B-cell-depleted T cells, or PBMCs provided the cDNA or gDNA that served as material.

V dropped 4 bases and J dropped 10 bases, with 11 bases sitting between them. Germline CDR1 MNHNY, CDR2 SVGAGI (reference sequence). This CDR3 contains 12 residues. Those enrolled in Seattle joined during active infection and were followed longitudinally afterward. Authors' analysis steps: Estimates of nucleated cell counts were drawn from the amplification of reference gene primers. Clones were sequenced by immunoSEQ multiplex PCR, and TCRdb holds only the in-frame ones, with some missing. V and J calls and clone size come straight from that table; D and trimming were deduced from the DNA. The table shows 55,000 to 65,000 clones, with approximately 80% occurring only once.

The clonotype originates from a man aged 25 to 45 with COVID-19, enrolled during active disease. Sequencing was carried out using peripheral blood. The V call is TRBV6-6, the J call TRBJ2-1, with D possibly TRBD2 on 5 matching bases. The CDR3 sequence: CASSSRGVEQFF. Here the CDR3 DNA reads TGTGCCAGCAGTTCCCGGGGAGTAGAGCAGTTCTTC.